The 3 T cell receptor beta chains in this list originate from one sample, sequenced in a study of blood T cell repertoires in COVID-19. The method was immunoSEQ multiplex PCR; TCRdb's version includes in-frame clones alone and lacks a portion of them. Among 260,000 or so clones listed, 70% to 90% were seen once. Sample: PBMCs or T cells enriched from blood (not recorded which). Receptor source: a woman aged 40 to 50 with acute COVID-19.

The chain has TRBV23-1 and TRBJ1-3; 7 bases line up with TRBD1. TRBV23-1 counts as an open reading frame of uncertain function. The CDR3 is 16 amino acids. J gave up 4 bases and V 3 bases, and 9 bases lay outside the gene matches. Here the CDR3 DNA reads TGCGCCAGCAGTCACTTGACAGGGAGGTCAGGAAACACCATATATTTT. Its protein is CASSHLTGRSGNTIYF.

There are a few counts of this clone. The V call is TRBV5-4, the J call TRBJ1-1; TRBD1 aligns across 10 bases. V shed 8 bases and J 3 bases; nucleotides not matched to a gene: 7. There are 14 residues in the CDR3. Germline assignment: CDR1 SGHNT and CDR2 YYREEE (reference sequence). The CDR3 region has the DNA TGTGCCAGTAAGAGGACAGGGGGTGACACTGAAGCTTTCTTT. This codes for CASKRTGGDTEAFF.

This clone was observed once. The chain joins TRBV4-1 to TRBJ1-3; D gene unclear. V lost 5 bases and J lost 5, with 19 bases in between. The length of the CDR3 is 16 residues. CDR1 is MGHRA and CDR2 is YSYEKL in the germline V gene. As DNA, the CDR3 is TGCGCCAGCAGCTCGGTCGGGAAACCAGAACGAAACACCATATATTTT. Amino acids: CASSSVGKPERNTIYF.